This TCR beta chain was retrieved from a study of T cells in Graves' hyperthyroidism and ophthalmopathy. Of note for this clonotype: The antigen is undetermined.

Overall study findings and caveats: The blood repertoire included most of the expanded thyroid clonotypes above 0.001. A model of 13 V-J pairs discriminated ophthalmopathy from stable hyperthyroidism.

The investigators amplified TCR beta CDR3 regions from RNA transcripts. The HTBI primer set served for first-round RT-PCR of the TCR CDR3. One entry per CDR3 protein results from TCRdb running MiXCR on the multiplex PCR reads. Of hundreds of thousands of distinct CDR3 sequences listed, roughly 14% are singletons. Diagnoses used clinical symptoms, serum thyroxine and TRAb, thyroid ultrasound and orbital computed tomography. Cells are PBMCs isolated from around 10 ml of fresh blood. Trimming removed 5 bases at V and 6 bases at J, with 12 bases between. Germline CDR1 is SGHVS and CDR2 is FQNEAQ. The CDR3 contains 13 residues.

Sequenced: blood. The clonotype was recovered from a woman aged 40 to 50 with Graves' ophthalmopathy. This sequence joins TRBV7-8 and TRBJ2-3, with D uncertain. CDR3 DNA: TGTGCCAGCAGCGGCGGAGCGCGGGATACGCAGTATTTT. Its translation: CASSGGARDTQYF. The whole variable domain, filled in from reference TRBV7-8 and TRBJ2-3, reads GAGVSQSPRYKVAKRGQDVALRCDPISGHVSLFWYQQALGQGPEFLTYFQNEAQLDKSGLPSDRFFAERPEGSVSTLKIQRTQQEDSAVYLCASSGGARDTQYFGPGTRLTVL.